This entry concerns a single T cell receptor (beta chain). Its antigen is currently unknown. Germline V gene sequence: CDR1 LGHNA, CDR2 YSLEER. Trimming pared 0 bases from V and 2 bases from J, leaving 11 bases between. This CDR3 has 15 amino acids. The data derive from a study of cytomegalovirus exposure and HLA in healthy donors. 60 Vbeta and 13 Jbeta primers were used in PCR. In the study's own analysis: Unique TCR beta chains totaled some 80 million in a later count, with roughly 10 million of them shared. Clones were sequenced by immunoSEQ multiplex PCR, and TCRdb holds only the in-frame ones, with some missing. From that table come the V and J calls and clone size; the DNA was used to work out D and trimming. The data show about 160,000 clones, with less than 80% seen just once and about 4.5% held by the top ten. General observations from the study: Excluded were some V segments that proved indistinguishable, including TRBV6-2 and TRBV6-3.

The J gene is TRBJ2-7, the V gene TRBV4-3; perhaps TRBD1 as D (6 bases). The clonotype originates from a man in his forties in good health and CMV-seronegative. The sequenced material came from PBMCs. The CDR3 DNA sequence: TGCGCCAGCAGCCAAGACGCACAGGGCCCCTACGAGCAGTACTTC. Amino acid sequence: CASSQDAQGPYEQYF.